Below are 15 T cell receptor beta chains sequenced from a single sample in a study of blood T cell repertoires in COVID-19. Method: immunoSEQ multiplex PCR; TCRdb's copy keeps in-frame clones and lacks some. The table has approximately 160,000 clones, more than 90% seen once. Sequencing was performed on peripheral blood. Source of these receptors: a man aged 45 to 65 with acute or convalescent COVID-19.

The chain combines TRBV28 with TRBJ2-7; no definite D call. This CDR3 comprises 13 residues. V was pared by 1 base and J by 6 bases, with 10 bases between. The V gene's germline CDR1 is MDHEN and CDR2 SYDVKM. CDR3 coding DNA: TGTGCCAGCAGTTTATATGAACCGGGCGAGCAGTACTTC. It codes for CASSLYEPGEQYF.

This clone was observed a few times. This chain joins TRBV10-1 and TRBJ2-7, with D perhaps TRBD1 (6 bases). CDR1 and CDR2 (germline): WNHNN, SYGVQD (reference sequence). V was clipped by 6 bases and J by 2 bases, with 14 bases between them. The CDR3 has 14 amino acids. Written as DNA, the CDR3 is TGCGCCAGCAGGTCCGACAGGCGTACCTACGAGCAGTACGTC. Its protein product is CASRSDRRTYEQYV.

This clone was found once. The chain is built from TRBV30 and TRBJ2-3; 12 bases are shared with TRBD2. Germline CDR1 is GTSNPN and CDR2 is SVGIG (reference sequence). CDR3 length equals 12 residues. V was pared by 8 bases and J by 6 bases, with 3 bases of the junction left unmatched. The CDR3 DNA is TGTGCCGTCGGACTAGCGGGGGATACGCAGTATTTT. It codes for CAVGLAGDTQYF. Full variable domain (remainder filled in from reference TRBV30 and TRBJ2-3): SQTIHQWPATLVQPVGSPLSLECTVEGTSNPNLYWYRQAAGRGLQLLFYSVGIGQISSEVPQNLSASRPQDRQFILSSKKLLLSDSGFYLCAVGLAGDTQYFGPGTRLTVL.

This rearrangement joins TRBV4-1 to TRBJ2-1, with a possible D match to TRBD2 (6 bases). Germline V CDR1 and CDR2: MGHRA, YSYEKL. CDR3 size: 16 residues. Deletions cut 0 bases from V and 0 bases from J, with 9 bases between. CDR3 nucleotides: TGCGCCAGCAGCCAAGATGCGGGGAACTCCTACAATGAGCAGTTCTTC. Protein: CASSQDAGNSYNEQFF.

Remarks on this clone: The sample holds other DNA sequences that translate to the same CDR3. In nucleotides, the CDR3 is TGCGCCAGCAGTCAATCTAGCGGGGGGCCCAGCACCTACGAGCAGTACGTC. This sequence encodes CASSQSSGGPSTYEQYV. The rearrangement uses TRBV23-1 and TRBJ2-7; TRBD2 matches 10 bases. TRBV23-1 belongs to the ORF category, with a function that is uncertain. The CDR3 sequence is 17 residues long. V dropped 0 bases and J dropped 2; count of bases not matched to a gene: 7.

The V call is TRBV2, the J call TRBJ1-1; D remains unclear. CDR1 is SNHLY and CDR2 is FYNNEI in the germline V gene. This CDR3 contains 15 residues. The V end was cut by 6 bases, the J end by 3 bases, with 17 bases between. The CDR3 protein is CASSVRFGTDTEAFF. CDR3 coding DNA: TGTGCCAGCAGCGTGCGGTTTGGCACGGACACTGAAGCTTTCTTT. The whole variable domain, remainder taken from reference TRBV2 and TRBJ1-1, is EPEVTQTPSHQVTQMGQEVILRCVPISNHLYFYWYRQILGQKVEFLVSFYNNEISEKSEIFDDQFSVERPDGSNFTLKIRSTKLEDSAMYFCASSVRFGTDTEAFFGQGTRLTVV.

The chain employs TRBV3-1 (or the pseudogene TRBV3-2) and TRBJ1-4; D is possibly TRBD1 (6 bases). The CDR3 extends over 16 amino acids. Deletions cut 0 bases from V and 8 bases from J, with 16 bases between. Germline V gene lookup returns CDR1 LGHDT and CDR2 YNNKEL (reference sequence). The CDR3 protein is CASSQDKTGYLEKLFF. DNA for the CDR3: TGTGCCAGCAGCCAAGATAAGACAGGTTATTTGGAAAAACTGTTTTTT.

J is TRBJ2-2 and V is TRBV5-1; TRBD2 aligns across 12 bases. The J segment lost 1 base and the V segment lost 1 base, leaving 5 bases of the junction unmatched. CDR1 SGHRS and CDR2 YFSETQ come from the germline V gene. This CDR3 spans 18 amino acids. The CDR3 DNA sequence: TGCGCCAGCAGCTTGAAAGGACTAGCGGGGATGAACACCGGGGAGCTGTTTTTT. Residues: CASSLKGLAGMNTGELFF.

This chain joins TRBV7-9 and TRBJ2-5; the match to TRBD2 covers 13 bases. This CDR3 comprises 18 residues. Looked up from germline, CDR1 is SEHNR and CDR2 is FQNEAQ (reference sequence). Losses at the gene ends were 4 bases for V and 4 bases for J; bases not matched to a gene: 12. This chain's CDR3 is CASSSGTSGEWVVETQYF. DNA of the CDR3: TGTGCCAGCAGCTCCGGGACTAGCGGGGAATGGGTTGTAGAGACCCAGTACTTC.

This sequence joins TRBV14 and TRBJ1-3; tentatively, D is TRBD1 (6 bases). Germline-derived CDR1 and CDR2 are SGHDN and FVKESK. V was pared by 5 bases and J by 4 bases, with 12 bases between. This CDR3 is built from 14 residues. CDR3 bases: TGTGCCAGCAGCGCCGGGGGGCACGGAAACACCATATATTTT. It translates to CASSAGGHGNTIYF.

This clone turned up a few times. The rearrangement links TRBV18 to TRBJ1-5; no clear D. The V end lost 2 bases, the J end lost 7 bases, and 9 bases lay between the germline ends. The CDR3 sequence is 13 residues long. Germline loops: CDR1 KGHSH, CDR2 LQKENI. The CDR3 DNA follows: TGTGCCAGCTCACCAGGGCGGGAGCAGCCCCAGCATTTT. Its translation: CASSPGREQPQHF.

This chain's CDR3 is CATLEGRKSPLHF. The CDR3 DNA reads as TGTGCCACCCTGGAGGGACGTAAATCACCCCTCCACTTT. The J gene is TRBJ1-6, the V gene TRBV6-5; perhaps TRBD1 as D (5 bases). Per germline, CDR1 MNHEY and CDR2 SVGAGI. V was trimmed by 10 bases and J by 10 bases, leaving 17 bases between them. This CDR3 is 13 amino acids long.

The J gene is TRBJ1-6, the V gene TRBV3-1 (or the pseudogene TRBV3-2); D unresolved. CDR1 and CDR2 (germline): LGHDT, YNNKEL (reference sequence). The germline V and J ends were trimmed by 0 bases and 14 bases, with 11 bases remaining between them. This CDR3 is built from 13 residues. DNA for the CDR3: TGTGCCAGCAGCCAAGATTCGGGTGAAACCCTCCACTTT. This translates into CASSQDSGETLHF.

The chain employs TRBV7-8 and TRBJ2-3; D is undetermined. Germline loops: CDR1 SGHVS, CDR2 FQNEAQ. Trimming took 1 base from V and 8 from J, leaving 4 bases between them. The CDR3 contains 11 residues. CDR3 sequence reads: CASSLDGTQYF. CDR3 DNA: TGTGCCAGCAGCTTAGACGGTACGCAGTATTTT.

V gene TRBV9 combines with J gene TRBJ1-2; TRBD1 agrees at 9 bases. The CDR3 extends over 17 amino acids. V lost 0 bases to trimming and J lost 4 bases; unmatched junction nucleotides: 10. Germline lookup yields CDR1 SGDLS and CDR2 YYNGEE. CDR3 protein: CASSVDSWTGAGYGYTF. The CDR3 coding sequence is TGTGCCAGCAGCGTAGACTCTTGGACAGGGGCGGGCTATGGCTACACCTTC.